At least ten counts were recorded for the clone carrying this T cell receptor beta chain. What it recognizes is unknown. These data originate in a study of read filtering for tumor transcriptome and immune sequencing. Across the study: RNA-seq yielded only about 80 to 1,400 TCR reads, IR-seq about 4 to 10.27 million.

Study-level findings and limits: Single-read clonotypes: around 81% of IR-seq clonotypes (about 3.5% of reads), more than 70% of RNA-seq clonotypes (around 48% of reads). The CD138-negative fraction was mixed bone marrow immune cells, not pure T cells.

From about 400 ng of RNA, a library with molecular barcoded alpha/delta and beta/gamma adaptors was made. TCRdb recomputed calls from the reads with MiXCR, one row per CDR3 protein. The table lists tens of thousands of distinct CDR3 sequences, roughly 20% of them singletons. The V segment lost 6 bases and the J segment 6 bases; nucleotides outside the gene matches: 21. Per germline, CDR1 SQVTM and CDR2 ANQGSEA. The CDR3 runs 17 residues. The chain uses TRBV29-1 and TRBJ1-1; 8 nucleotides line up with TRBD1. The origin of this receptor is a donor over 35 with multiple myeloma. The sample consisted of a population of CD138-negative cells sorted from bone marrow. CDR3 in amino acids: CSVRGAVTQGASSEAFF. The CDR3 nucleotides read TGCAGCGTCAGGGGCGCGGTTACCCAGGGGGCATCGTCTGAAGCTTTCTTT.